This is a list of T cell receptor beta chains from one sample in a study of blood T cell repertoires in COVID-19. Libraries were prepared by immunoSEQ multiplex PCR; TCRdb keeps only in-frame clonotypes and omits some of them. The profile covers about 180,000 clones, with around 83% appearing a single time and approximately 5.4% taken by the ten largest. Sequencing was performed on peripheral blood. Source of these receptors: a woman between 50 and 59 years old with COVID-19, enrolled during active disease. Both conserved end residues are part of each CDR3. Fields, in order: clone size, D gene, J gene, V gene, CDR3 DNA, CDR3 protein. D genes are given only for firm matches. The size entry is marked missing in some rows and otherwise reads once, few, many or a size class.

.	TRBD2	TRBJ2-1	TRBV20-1	TGCAGTGCTCGTGAGCGGGGGTCCTACAATGAGCAGTTCTTC	CSARERGSYNEQFF
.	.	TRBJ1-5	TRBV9	TGTGCCAGCAGCGTAGATGGCTTCGCGGATCAGCCCCAGCATTTT	CASSVDGFADQPQHF
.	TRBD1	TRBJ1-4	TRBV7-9	TGTGCCAGCAGCCCCCGGGACAGGGGAGTAGAAAAACTGTTTTTT	CASSPRDRGVEKLFF
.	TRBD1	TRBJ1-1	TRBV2	TGTGCCAGCAGTGAAGGAGCGACAGGGGGCGAAGCTTTCTTT	CASSEGATGGEAFF
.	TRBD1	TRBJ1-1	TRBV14	TGTGCCAGCAGCCAGCGACAGGGGCCGAACACTGAAGCTTTCTTT	CASSQRQGPNTEAFF
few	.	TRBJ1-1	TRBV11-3	TGTGCCAGCAGCTTACTTGTAGGGGCGGGAGAAACTGAAGCTTTCTTT	CASSLLVGAGETEAFF
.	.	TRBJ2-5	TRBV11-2	TGTGCCAGCAGCTGGAGCCAAGAGACCCAGTACTTC	CASSWSQETQYF
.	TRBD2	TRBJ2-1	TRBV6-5	TGTGCCAGCAGTTATGGGACTAGCGGGGCTAACAATGAGCAGTTCTTC	CASSYGTSGANNEQFF
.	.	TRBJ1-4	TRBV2	TGTGCCAGCAGTGTTTCTTTCTATGAGCAGGGGACTAATGAAAAACTGTTTTTT	CASSVSFYEQGTNEKLFF
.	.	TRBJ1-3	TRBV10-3	TGTGCCATCAGTGAGTCGGGGAACTTCAGGGGCTCTGGAAACACCATATATTTT	CAISESGNFRGSGNTIYF
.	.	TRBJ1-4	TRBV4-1	TGCGCCAGCAGCCAAGCCGGGGGGACCACTAATGAAAAACTGTTTTTT	CASSQAGGTTNEKLFF
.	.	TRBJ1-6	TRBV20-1	TGCAGTGCTAGTTTACAGGGAGACTCACCCCTCCACTTT	CSASLQGDSPLHF
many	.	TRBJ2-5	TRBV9	TGTGCCAGCAGCGACCGCGGGCAAGAGACCCAGTACTTC	CASSDRGQETQYF
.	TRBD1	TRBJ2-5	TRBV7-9	TGTGCCAGCAGCCCGCCCGGGACAGCCCAAGAGACCCAGTACTTC	CASSPPGTAQETQYF
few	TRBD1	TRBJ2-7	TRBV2	TGTGCCAGCAGTGTCAGGGGGAGCGAGCAGTACTTC	CASSVRGSEQYF
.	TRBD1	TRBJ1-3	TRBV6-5	TGTGCCAGCAGCTACGGACAGGGAGGTGGAAACACCATATATTTT	CASSYGQGGGNTIYF
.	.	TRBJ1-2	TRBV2	TGTGCCAGCAGTCCCGGGCCCACCGCGGGTGGCTACACCTTC	CASSPGPTAGGYTF
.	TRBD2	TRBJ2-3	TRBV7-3	TGTGCCAGCAGCGCCCTGCGGGGGGGGACAGATACGCAGTATTTT	CASSALRGGTDTQYF
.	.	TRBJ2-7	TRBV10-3	TGTGCCATCCGTCTCGGGGACTCCCCAGTCGGAGAGCAGTACTTC	CAIRLGDSPVGEQYF
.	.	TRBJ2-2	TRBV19	TGTGCCAGTAGTATCGGTAGCGGCACCGGGGAGCTGTTTTTT	CASSIGSGTGELFF
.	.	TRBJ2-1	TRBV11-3	TGTGCCAGCAGCTTAGAAGGGGGATCCTACAATGAGCAGTTCTTC	CASSLEGGSYNEQFF
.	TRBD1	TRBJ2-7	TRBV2	TGTGCCAGCAGTGAAGGACAGGGGGCGGTCTACGAGCAGTACTTC	CASSEGQGAVYEQYF
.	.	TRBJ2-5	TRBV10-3	TGTGCCATCAGTGAGCAGGGTGGGCAAGAGACCCAGTACTTC	CAISEQGGQETQYF
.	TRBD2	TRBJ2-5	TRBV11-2	TGTGCCAGCAGCTTAGTCAGTAGCGGGGGGGCGTACCAAGAGACCCAGTACTTC	CASSLVSSGGAYQETQYF
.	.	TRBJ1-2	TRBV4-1	TGCGCCAGCAGCCAATCCGGGGGACGGTACACCTTC	CASSQSGGRYTF
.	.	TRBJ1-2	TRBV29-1	TGCAGCGTTGAACAGGCAGGTCCTAACTATGGCTACACCTTC	CSVEQAGPNYGYTF
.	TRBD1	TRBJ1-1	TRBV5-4	TGTGCCAGCAGCTTGGGCGGGACAGTAAACACTGAAGCTTTCTTT	CASSLGGTVNTEAFF
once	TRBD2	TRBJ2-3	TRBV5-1	TGCGCCAGCAGCTTGGAGGGAGGGATCACAGATACGCAGTATTTT	CASSLEGGITDTQYF
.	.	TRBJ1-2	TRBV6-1	TGTGCCAGCAGTGAACGGGATAGGGACTCTGGCTACACCTTC	CASSERDRDSGYTF
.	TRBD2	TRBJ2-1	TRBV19	TGTGCCAGTAGCACCGGGACTAGCCTATACAATGAGCAGTTCTTC	CASSTGTSLYNEQFF
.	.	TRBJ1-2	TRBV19	TGTGCCAGTAGTGAGGTCGGATCCTATGGCTACACCTTC	CASSEVGSYGYTF
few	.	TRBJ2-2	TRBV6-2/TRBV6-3	TGTGCCAGCAGTTACGGTGGAGTAGCGGTGAACACCGGGGAGCTGTTTTTT	CASSYGGVAVNTGELFF
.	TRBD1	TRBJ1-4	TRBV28	TGTGCCAGCAGTTTCCAGACAGGGCGAGAAAAACTGTTTTTT	CASSFQTGREKLFF
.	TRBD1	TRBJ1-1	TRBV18	TGTGCCAGCTCACCACCGGGACAGGGGCCCGCTTTCTTT	CASSPPGQGPAFF
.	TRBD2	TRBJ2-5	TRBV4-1	TGCGCCAGCAGCCAAGGACTAGCGGGGGGGCGGGAGACCCAGTACTTC	CASSQGLAGGRETQYF
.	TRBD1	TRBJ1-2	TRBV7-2	TGTGCCAGCAGCCCGTGGGACAGGGGGCTAGATGGCTACACCTTC	CASSPWDRGLDGYTF
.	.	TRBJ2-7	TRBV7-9	TGTGCCAGCAGCTTCGGAGGGAAACCCCACGAGCAGTACTTC	CASSFGGKPHEQYF
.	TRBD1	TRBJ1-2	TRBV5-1	TGCGCCAGCAGCCCTTCGACAGGGGGAACGGAGGGCTACACCTTC	CASSPSTGGTEGYTF
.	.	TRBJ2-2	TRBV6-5	TGTGCCAGCAGTTTATCCCTCGACAGGACCGGGGAGCTGTTTTTT	CASSLSLDRTGELFF
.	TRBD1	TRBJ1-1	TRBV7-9	TGTGCCAGCAGCCAGGGGGTCAGCACTGAAGCTTTCTTT	CASSQGVSTEAFF
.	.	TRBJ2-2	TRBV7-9	TGTGCCAGCAGCTTAGCCTCGACTAGCACCGGGGAGCTGTTTTTT	CASSLASTSTGELFF
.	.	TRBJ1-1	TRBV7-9	TGTGCCAGCAGCTTAGTGGGGGCGGGCACTGAAGCTTTCTTT	CASSLVGAGTEAFF
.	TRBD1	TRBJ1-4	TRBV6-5	TGTGCCAGCAGGGGAGGGACAGGGGGCGATGAAAAACTGTTTTTT	CASRGGTGGDEKLFF
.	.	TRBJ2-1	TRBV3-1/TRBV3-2	TGTGCCAGCTGCCTCGGGGGGACAAGGAACAATGAGCAGTTCTTC	CASCLGGTRNNEQFF
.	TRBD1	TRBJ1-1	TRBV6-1	TGTGCCAGCAGTGAAGTTGCCTTAGGGACAGGGGCGGACACTGAAGCTTTCTTT	CASSEVALGTGADTEAFF
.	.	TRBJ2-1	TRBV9	TGTGCCAGCAGCTCTAGAAGTGACAATGAGCAGTTCTTC	CASSSRSDNEQFF
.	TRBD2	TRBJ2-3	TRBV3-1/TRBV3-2	TGTGCCAGCAGCCAAGGACTAGCGGGCACAGATACGCAGTATTTT	CASSQGLAGTDTQYF
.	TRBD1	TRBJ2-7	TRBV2	TGTGCCAGCAGCCGGGACAGGGGCGAGCAGTACTTC	CASSRDRGEQYF
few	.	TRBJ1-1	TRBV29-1	TGCAGCGTTGACTCGACAGAGAACACTGAAGCTTTCTTT	CSVDSTENTEAFF
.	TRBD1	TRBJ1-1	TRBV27	TGTGCCAGCAGGAGCAGGGGGCCGGACACTGAAGCTTTCTTT	CASRSRGPDTEAFF
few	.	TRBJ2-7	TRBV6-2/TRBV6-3	TGTGCCAGCAGTTACGTGAATGGCAGGGAATGGTCTTCCTACGAGCAGTACTTC	CASSYVNGREWSSYEQYF
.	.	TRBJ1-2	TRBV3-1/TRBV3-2	TGTGCCAGCAGCCAAGACAGCGCCCGGGGCTACACCTTC	CASSQDSARGYTF
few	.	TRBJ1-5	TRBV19	TGTGCCAGTGCTTGGGAGGAGATGGGACAGCCCCAGCATTTT	CASAWEEMGQPQHF
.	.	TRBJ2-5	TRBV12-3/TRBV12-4	TGTGCCAGCAGCCGAGGCCAAGAGACCCAGTACTTC	CASSRGQETQYF
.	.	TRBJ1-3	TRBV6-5	TGTGCCAGCAGTTACTCAGCACCTACTGATAACACCATATATTTT	CASSYSAPTDNTIYF
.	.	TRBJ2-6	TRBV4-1	TGCGCCAGCAGCGGCCCTGGGGCCAACGTCCTGACTTTC	CASSGPGANVLTF
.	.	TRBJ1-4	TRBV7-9	TGTGCCAGCAGCTTGGAGGGAACCTCAGGTGAAAAACTGTTTTTT	CASSLEGTSGEKLFF
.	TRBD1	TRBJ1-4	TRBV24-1	TGTGCCACCAGTGATGGACAGGGGGGTAATGAAAAACTGTTTTTT	CATSDGQGGNEKLFF
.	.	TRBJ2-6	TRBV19	TGTGCCAGTAGTGAGGTTTCTGGGGCCAACGTCCTGACTTTC	CASSEVSGANVLTF